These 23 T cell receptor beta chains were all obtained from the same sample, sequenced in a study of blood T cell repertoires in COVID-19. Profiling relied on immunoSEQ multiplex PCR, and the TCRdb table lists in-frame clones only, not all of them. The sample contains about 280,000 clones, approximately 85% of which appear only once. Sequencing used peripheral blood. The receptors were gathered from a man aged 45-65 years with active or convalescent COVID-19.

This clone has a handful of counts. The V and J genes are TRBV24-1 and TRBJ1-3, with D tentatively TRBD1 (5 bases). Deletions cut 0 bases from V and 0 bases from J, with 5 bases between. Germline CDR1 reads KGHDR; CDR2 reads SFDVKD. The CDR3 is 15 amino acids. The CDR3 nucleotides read TGTGCCACCAGTGATTTGGACAGCTCTGGAAACACCATATATTTT. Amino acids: CATSDLDSSGNTIYF.

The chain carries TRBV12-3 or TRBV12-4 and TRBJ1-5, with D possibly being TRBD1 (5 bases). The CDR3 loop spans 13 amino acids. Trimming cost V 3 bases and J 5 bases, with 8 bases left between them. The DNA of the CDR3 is TGTGCCAGCAGTTTTCAAGGGGATCAGCCCCAGCATTTT. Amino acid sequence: CASSFQGDQPQHF.

The CDR3 bases are TGTGCCGCCCAGGCGAGACAGGGCCCCTATGGCTACACCTTC. Amino acids: CAAQARQGPYGYTF. This sequence joins TRBV10-3 and TRBJ1-2; 7 bases are a match to TRBD1. Germline V gene sequence: CDR1 ENHRY, CDR2 SYGVKD. J lost 4 bases, V lost 11 bases, and 13 bases had no gene match. There are 14 residues in the CDR3.

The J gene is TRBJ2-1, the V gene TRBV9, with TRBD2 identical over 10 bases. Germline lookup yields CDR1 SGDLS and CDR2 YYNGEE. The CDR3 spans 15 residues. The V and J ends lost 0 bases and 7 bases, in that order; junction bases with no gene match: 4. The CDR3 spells CASSVGAGGPNEQFF. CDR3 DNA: TGTGCCAGCAGCGTAGGAGCGGGAGGGCCGAATGAGCAGTTCTTC.

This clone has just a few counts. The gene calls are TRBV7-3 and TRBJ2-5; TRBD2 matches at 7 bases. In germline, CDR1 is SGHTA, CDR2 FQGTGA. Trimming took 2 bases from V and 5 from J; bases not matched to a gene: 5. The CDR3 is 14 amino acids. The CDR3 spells CASSLAGVGETQYF. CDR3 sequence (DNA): TGTGCCAGCAGCTTAGCGGGAGTCGGTGAGACCCAGTACTTC.

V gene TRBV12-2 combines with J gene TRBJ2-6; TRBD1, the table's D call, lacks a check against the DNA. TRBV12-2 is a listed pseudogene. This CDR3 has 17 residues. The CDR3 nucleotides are TGTGCAAGTCGCCGAGACAGGGGGAGCTCTGGGGCCAACGTCCTGACTTTC. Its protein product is CASRRDRGSSGANVLTF.

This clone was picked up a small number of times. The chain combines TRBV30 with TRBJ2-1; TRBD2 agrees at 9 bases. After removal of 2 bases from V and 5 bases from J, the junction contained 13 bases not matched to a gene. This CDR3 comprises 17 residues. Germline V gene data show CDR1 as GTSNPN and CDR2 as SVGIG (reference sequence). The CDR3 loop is CAWSPKILAGLNNEQFF. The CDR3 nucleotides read TGTGCCTGGAGTCCCAAGATACTAGCGGGTCTGAACAATGAGCAGTTCTTC.

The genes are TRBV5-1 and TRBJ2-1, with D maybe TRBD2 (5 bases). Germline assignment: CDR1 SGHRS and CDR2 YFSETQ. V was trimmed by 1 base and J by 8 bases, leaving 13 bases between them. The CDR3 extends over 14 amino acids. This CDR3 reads CASSLQSGSDEQFF. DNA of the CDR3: TGCGCCAGCAGCTTGCAATCAGGTAGCGATGAGCAGTTCTTC.

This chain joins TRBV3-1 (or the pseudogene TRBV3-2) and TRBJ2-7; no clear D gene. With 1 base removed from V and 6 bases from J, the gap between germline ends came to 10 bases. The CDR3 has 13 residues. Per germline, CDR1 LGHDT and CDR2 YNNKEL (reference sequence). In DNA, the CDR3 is TGTGCCAGCAGCCAAGCTTTGAGACTCGAGCAGTACTTC. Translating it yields CASSQALRLEQYF.

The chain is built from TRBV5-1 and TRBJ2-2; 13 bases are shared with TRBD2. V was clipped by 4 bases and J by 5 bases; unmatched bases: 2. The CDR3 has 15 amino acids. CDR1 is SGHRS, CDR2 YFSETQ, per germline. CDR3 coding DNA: TGCGCCAGCAGCGGGGGACTAGCGGGGACCGGGGAGCTGTTTTTT. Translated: CASSGGLAGTGELFF. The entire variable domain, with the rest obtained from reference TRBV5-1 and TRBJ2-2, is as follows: KAGVTQTPRYLIKTRGQQVTLSCSPISGHRSVSWYQQTPGQGLQFLFEYFSETQRNKGNFPGRFSGRQFSNSRSEMNVSTLELGDSALYLCASSGGLAGTGELFFGEGSRLTVL.

The CDR3 bases are TGTGCCAGCAGCGCCAGGGGCACAGTTTCCTACGAGCAGTACTTC. Amino acids: CASSARGTVSYEQYF. The chain couples TRBV7-2 to TRBJ2-7, with a possible D match to TRBD1 (6 bases). Germline CDR1 reads SGHTA; CDR2 reads FQGNSA. CDR3 length equals 15 residues. The V gene lost 5 bases and the J gene lost 1 base, with 15 bases spanning the gap.

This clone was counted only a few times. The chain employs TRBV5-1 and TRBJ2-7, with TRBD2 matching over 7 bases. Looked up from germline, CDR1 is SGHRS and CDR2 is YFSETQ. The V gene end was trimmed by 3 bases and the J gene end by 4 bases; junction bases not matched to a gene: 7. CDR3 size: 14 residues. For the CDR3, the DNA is TGCGCCAGCAGCTCCACGGGGGGAAGGTACGAGCAGTACTTC. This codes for CASSSTGGRYEQYF.

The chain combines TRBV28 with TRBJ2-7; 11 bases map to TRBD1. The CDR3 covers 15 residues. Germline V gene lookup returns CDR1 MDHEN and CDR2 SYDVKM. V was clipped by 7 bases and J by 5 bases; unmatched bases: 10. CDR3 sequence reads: CASTSRTGGWDEQYF. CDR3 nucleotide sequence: TGTGCCAGCACTTCCCGGACAGGGGGCTGGGACGAGCAGTACTTC.

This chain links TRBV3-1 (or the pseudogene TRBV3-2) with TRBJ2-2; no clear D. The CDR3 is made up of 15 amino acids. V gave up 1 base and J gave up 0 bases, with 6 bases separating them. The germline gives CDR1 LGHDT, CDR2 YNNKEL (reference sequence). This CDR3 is CASSQGGPNTGELFF. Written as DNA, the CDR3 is TGTGCCAGCAGCCAAGGAGGTCCGAACACCGGGGAGCTGTTTTTT.

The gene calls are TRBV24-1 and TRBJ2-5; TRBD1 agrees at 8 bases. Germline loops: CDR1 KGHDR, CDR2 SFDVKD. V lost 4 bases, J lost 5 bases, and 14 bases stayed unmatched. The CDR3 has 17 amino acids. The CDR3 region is CATSDPKDRAGGETQYF. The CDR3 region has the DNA TGTGCCACCAGTGACCCCAAGGACAGGGCCGGCGGGGAGACCCAGTACTTC.

The DNA for the CDR3 is TGTGCCACCTCAGCTAGGACAGTCATTAATGAGCAGTTCTTC. This encodes CATSARTVINEQFF. The chain employs TRBV5-5 and TRBJ2-1; tentative D call: TRBD1 (6 bases). The CDR3 contains 14 residues. V lost 9 bases, J lost 7 bases, and 20 bases lay in between. Germline V lookup: CDR1 SGHKS, CDR2 YYEKEE (reference sequence).

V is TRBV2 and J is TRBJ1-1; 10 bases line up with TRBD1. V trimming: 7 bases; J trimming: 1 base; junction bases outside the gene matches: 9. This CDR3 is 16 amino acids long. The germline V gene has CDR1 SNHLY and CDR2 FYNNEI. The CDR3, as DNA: TGTGCCAGCAAGGGGGGACAGGGGATAGGGAACACTGAAGCTTTCTTT. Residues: CASKGGQGIGNTEAFF.

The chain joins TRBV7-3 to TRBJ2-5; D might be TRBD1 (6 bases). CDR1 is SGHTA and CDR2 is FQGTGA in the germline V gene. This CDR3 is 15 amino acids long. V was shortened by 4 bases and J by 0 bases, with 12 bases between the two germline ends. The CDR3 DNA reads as TGTGCCAGCAGCTCACAGGGCGGGTACCAAGAGACCCAGTACTTC. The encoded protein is CASSSQGGYQETQYF.

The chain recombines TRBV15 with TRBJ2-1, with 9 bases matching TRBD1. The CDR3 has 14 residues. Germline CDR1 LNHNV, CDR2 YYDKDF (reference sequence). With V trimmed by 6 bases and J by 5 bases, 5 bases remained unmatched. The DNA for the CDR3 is TGTGCCACCAGTAGGGACAGGGTAGACAATGAGCAGTTCTTC. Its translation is CATSRDRVDNEQFF.

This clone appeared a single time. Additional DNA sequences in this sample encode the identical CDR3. In nucleotides, the CDR3 is TGTGCCAGCAGTTTATGGGGACAGGGGGCTCGGGGCTACACCTTC. Translation: CASSLWGQGARGYTF. The chain links TRBV28 to TRBJ1-2; 12 positions agree with TRBD1. The V gene end was trimmed by 0 bases and the J gene end by 8 bases; junction bases not matched to a gene: 4. Germline CDR1 and CDR2: MDHEN and SYDVKM. There are 15 residues in the CDR3.

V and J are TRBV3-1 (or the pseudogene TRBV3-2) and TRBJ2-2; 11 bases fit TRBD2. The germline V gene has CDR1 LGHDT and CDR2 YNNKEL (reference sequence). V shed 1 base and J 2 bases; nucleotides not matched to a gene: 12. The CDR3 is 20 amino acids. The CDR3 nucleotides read TGTGCCAGCAGCCAAGGGGTGCAACTAGCGGGAGTCGTAAACACCGGGGAGCTGTTTTTT. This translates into CASSQGVQLAGVVNTGELFF.

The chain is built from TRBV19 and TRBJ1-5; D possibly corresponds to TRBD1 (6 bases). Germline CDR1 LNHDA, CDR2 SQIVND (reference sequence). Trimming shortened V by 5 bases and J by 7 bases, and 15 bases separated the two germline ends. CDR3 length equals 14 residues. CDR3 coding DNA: TGTGCCAGTAGTTTGGGGACATACCTCCAGCCCCAGCATTTT. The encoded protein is CASSLGTYLQPQHF.

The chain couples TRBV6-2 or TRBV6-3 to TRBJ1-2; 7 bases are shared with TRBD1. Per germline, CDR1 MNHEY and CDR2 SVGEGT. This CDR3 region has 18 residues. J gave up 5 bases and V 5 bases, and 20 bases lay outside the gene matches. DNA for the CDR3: TGTGCCAGCAGTCTGACACTTCGGACAGGCCGAAAGGAATATGGCTACACCTTC. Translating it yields CASSLTLRTGRKEYGYTF.